These 13 T cell receptor beta chains were sequenced from one sample in a study of beta chain features in type 1 diabetes. Findings and caveats of the study: Shorter TCRB CDR3s, moderately but significantly so, were found in Type 1 diabetes patients in all four CD4+ subsets.

Their antigens are not known. Every bit of the isolated RNA underwent reverse transcription, so sequencing read expressed TCRB transcripts. TCRdb keeps only in-frame clones here, not all; method: immunoSEQ multiplex PCR. The sample consists of some 640,000 clones, more than 12% of them appearing once. The sequenced material came from naive CD4+ T cells from blood. All receptors derive from a man aged 18-30 years with type 1 diabetes.

V and J are TRBV9 and TRBJ2-1; 9 nucleotides line up with TRBD2. The CDR3 is 18 amino acids. From germline, CDR1 is SGDLS and CDR2 YYNGEE. Unmatched junction bases numbered 7, after V lost 0 bases and J lost 0 bases. CDR3 DNA sequence: TGTGCCAGCAGCGTAGGCCCTAGCGGGATAAGCTCCTACAATGAGCAGTTCTTC. It yields the protein CASSVGPSGISSYNEQFF.

This chain links TRBV28 with TRBJ2-2; D unresolved. The CDR3 is made up of 14 amino acids. Germline-derived CDR1 and CDR2 are MDHEN and SYDVKM. Trimming cost V 10 bases and J 0 bases, with 12 bases left between them. CDR3: CATHRAPNTGELFF. The CDR3 bases are TGTGCCACCCACCGGGCTCCGAACACCGGGGAGCTGTTTTTT.

The chain has TRBV6-5 and TRBJ1-1; D not resolved. V dropped 0 bases and J dropped 0 bases, with 2 bases sitting between them. The CDR3 is made up of 13 amino acids. Germline CDR1 reads MNHEY; CDR2 reads SVGAGI. CDR3 DNA sequence: TGTGCCAGCAGTTACTCTTTGAACACTGAAGCTTTCTTT. Translating gives CASSYSLNTEAFF.

The table lists this clone with a few counts. CDR3 nucleotide sequence: TGTGCCATCAGTGGCAAGGGGGCTAGCACAGATACGCAGTATTTT. Protein: CAISGKGASTDTQYF. The chain recombines TRBV10-3 with TRBJ2-3, with 7 positions matching TRBD1. The V and J ends lost 4 bases and 0 bases, in that order; junction bases with no gene match: 4. The CDR3 is made up of 15 amino acids. The germline CDR1 and CDR2 sequences are ENHRY and SYGVKD.

The table lists this clone with a few counts. This CDR3 reads CASSVQPQRSGANVLTF. In DNA, the CDR3 is TGTGCCAGCAGCGTACAGCCCCAGCGCTCTGGGGCCAACGTCCTGACTTTC. V gene TRBV7-8 combines with J gene TRBJ2-6; D call uncertain. Deletions cut 5 bases from V and 0 bases from J, with 14 bases between. The CDR3 extends over 17 amino acids. Germline V gene lookup returns CDR1 SGHVS and CDR2 FQNEAQ.

This clone showed up just a few times. This chain joins TRBV5-1 and TRBJ2-1; D unresolved. Germline V gene sequence: CDR1 SGHRS, CDR2 YFSETQ. The CDR3 consists of 15 residues. V lost 0 bases and J lost 9, with 16 bases in between. CDR3 nucleotide sequence: TGCGCCAGCAGCTTGGTTAACAGCGCTCTTACTGAGCAGTTCTTC. Translating gives CASSLVNSALTEQFF.

The chain joins TRBV29-1 to TRBJ1-1; possibly TRBD1 for D (6 bases). This CDR3 comprises 11 residues. V lost 7 bases, J lost 7 bases, and 13 bases lay in between. CDR1 and CDR2 from the germline V gene are SQVTM and ANQGSEA. In nucleotides, the CDR3 is TGCAGCGAACTTGTAGGGGGTGAAGCTTTCTTT. Its protein product is CSELVGGEAFF.

This clone was found a few times. J is TRBJ2-3 and V is TRBV5-4; a possible D gene is TRBD1 (6 bases). The CDR3 sequence is 14 residues long. Looked up from germline, CDR1 is SGHNT and CDR2 is YYREEE (reference sequence). The V and J ends lost 0 bases and 10 bases respectively, with 15 bases between them. The DNA for the CDR3 is TGTGCCAGCAGCTTGGACAGGGTGGGCTTGTCGCAGTATTTT. This sequence encodes CASSLDRVGLSQYF.

The sample holds a few counts of this clone. This rearrangement joins TRBV6-5 to TRBJ2-5; 10 nucleotides line up with TRBD2. Germline loops: CDR1 MNHEY, CDR2 SVGAGI. CDR3 size: 16 residues. With 4 bases clipped from V and 1 base from J, the junction kept 6 bases outside the gene matches. Here the CDR3 DNA reads TGTGCCAGCAGTTCCCTGACTAGCGGGCGCCAAGAGACCCAGTACTTC. Protein product: CASSSLTSGRQETQYF.

The V and J genes are TRBV7-3 and TRBJ2-3; D gene ambiguous. Germline V gene sequence: CDR1 SGHTA, CDR2 FQGTGA. CDR3 length: 14 amino acids. The ends were cut back, 6 bases at V and 0 bases at J, with 10 bases in the middle. CDR3 sequence reads: CASSPGSSTDTQYF. CDR3 nucleotide sequence: TGTGCCAGCAGTCCTGGATCTAGCACAGATACGCAGTATTTT.

Ten or more counts support this clone. This sequence joins TRBV4-3 and TRBJ2-2, with TRBD1 matching over 9 bases. This CDR3 contains 15 residues. Looked up from germline, CDR1 is LGHNA and CDR2 is YSLEER. J gave up 3 bases and V 1 base, and 0 bases lay outside the gene matches. Here the CDR3 DNA reads TGCGCCAGCAGCCAAGGGGACAGGGACACCGGGGAGCTGTTTTTT. Translated, it gives CASSQGDRDTGELFF.

The chain employs TRBV6-5 and TRBJ2-7; possible D gene TRBD1, 6 bases. V shed 5 bases and J shed 1 base, with 9 bases lying between them. The CDR3 runs to 13 residues. The germline V gene has CDR1 MNHEY and CDR2 SVGAGI. CDR3 in amino acids: CASSPDSSYEQYF. CDR3 DNA: TGTGCCAGCAGTCCGGACAGTTCCTACGAGCAGTACTTC.

CDR3 amino acids: CAISDYDRAYEQYF. The CDR3 DNA reads TGTGCCATCAGTGATTACGACAGGGCCTACGAGCAGTACTTC. This chain uses TRBV10-3 with TRBJ2-7; 7 nucleotides match TRBD1. There are 14 residues in the CDR3. Germline lookup yields CDR1 ENHRY and CDR2 SYGVKD. With 3 bases clipped from V and 2 bases from J, the junction kept 4 bases outside the gene matches.